The clone carrying this T cell receptor beta chain was counted ten times or more. Regions amplified from RNA transcripts were the TCR beta CDR3 regions. Primed by the HTBI set, a first-round RT-PCR was run on the TCR CDR3. TCRdb reprocessed the multiplex PCR reads via MiXCR and lists one record per CDR3 protein. This repertoire shows approximately 610,000 distinct CDR3 sequences, 14% to 15% found once; its top ten account for about 4.5%. The CDR3 is 13 residues long. V lost 5 bases and J lost 2, with 12 bases in between. Germline V lookup: CDR1 DFQATT, CDR2 SNEGSKA (reference sequence). The data originate from a study of T cells in Graves' hyperthyroidism and ophthalmopathy.

The specimen sequenced was blood. This receptor was obtained from a woman between 40 and 50 years old with Graves' ophthalmopathy. The rearrangement joins TRBV20-1 to TRBJ1-2; tentative D call: TRBD1 (6 bases). Written as DNA, the CDR3 is TGCAGTGCTTCAGGGGACGTCAACTATGGCTACACCTTC. This encodes CSASGDVNYGYTF.